This T cell receptor (beta chain) stems from a study of T cells after posttransplantation cyclophosphamide. General study points: Later blood repertoires were often dominated by clones from the donor CD8+ memory compartment.

The CDR3 extends over 18 amino acids. Losses at the gene ends were 0 bases for V and 4 bases for J; bases not matched to a gene: 12. In germline, CDR1 is MNHEY, CDR2 SMNVEV (reference sequence). TCRdb keeps only in-frame clones here, not all; method: immunoSEQ multiplex PCR. The sample yields tens of thousands of clones, 93% seen once. As for this clone: Its antigen is not identified.

This chain connects TRBV27 to TRBJ1-3, with TRBD1 matching 7 bases. Sample: PBMCs. The receptor comes from a woman aged 25 to 45 in good health and a related stem cell transplant donor. The CDR3 nucleotides read TGTGCCAGCAGTTTATCAGGCGGGGAGGGGGCGGCCGGAAACACCATATATTTT. Translation gives CASSLSGGEGAAGNTIYF.